The rows below give T cell receptor beta chains drawn from one sample of a study of blood T cell repertoires in COVID-19. Profiled with immunoSEQ multiplex PCR; TCRdb holds only in-frame clones, not every one. The profile covers around 68,000 clones, with 82% appearing a single time and around 16% taken by the ten largest. Specimen: peripheral blood. The source is a man aged 80 or over with active COVID-19. Both conserved end residues are part of each CDR3. Fields, in order: V gene, clone size, J gene, D gene, CDR3 protein, CDR3 DNA. A D gene is named only where the DNA matches it firmly. Clone sizes are given selectively: once, few, many, or a class where the clone is expanded.

V gene: TRBV5-1; clone size: .; J gene: TRBJ2-1; D gene: .; CDR3 protein: CASSFRSEQFF; CDR3 DNA: TGCGCCAGCAGTTTCCGTAGTGAGCAGTTCTTC
V gene: TRBV29-1; clone size: .; J gene: TRBJ2-1; D gene: TRBD2; CDR3 protein: CSSTSGGAAYNEQFF; CDR3 DNA: TGCAGCTCGACTAGCGGGGGGGCCGCCTACAATGAGCAGTTCTTC
V gene: TRBV5-1; clone size: .; J gene: TRBJ2-6; D gene: .; CDR3 protein: CASSLFSGTGANVLTF; CDR3 DNA: TGCGCCAGCAGCTTGTTTTCGGGGACTGGGGCCAACGTCCTGACTTTC
V gene: TRBV27; clone size: .; J gene: TRBJ2-2; D gene: .; CDR3 protein: CASPKGGELFF; CDR3 DNA: TGTGCCAGCCCGAAGGGGGGGGAGCTGTTTTTT
V gene: TRBV7-8; clone size: .; J gene: TRBJ2-1; D gene: .; CDR3 protein: CASSFVGSGYNEQFF; CDR3 DNA: TGTGCCAGCAGCTTTGTGGGTAGCGGCTACAATGAGCAGTTCTTC
V gene: TRBV28; clone size: .; J gene: TRBJ2-7; D gene: .; CDR3 protein: CASSLWAGGRSYEQYF; CDR3 DNA: TGTGCCAGCAGTTTATGGGCCGGGGGAAGATCCTACGAGCAGTACTTC
V gene: TRBV29-1; clone size: once; J gene: TRBJ2-1; D gene: .; CDR3 protein: CSVGVAGNTYNEQFF; CDR3 DNA: TGCAGCGTTGGCGTGGCCGGGAACACCTACAATGAGCAGTTCTTC
V gene: TRBV6-2/TRBV6-3; clone size: .; J gene: TRBJ2-7; D gene: TRBD2; CDR3 protein: CASSHRTSGVVYEQYF; CDR3 DNA: TGTGCCAGCAGTCACCGGACTAGCGGGGTAGTCTACGAGCAGTACTTC
V gene: TRBV4-3; clone size: .; J gene: TRBJ2-7; D gene: .; CDR3 protein: CASSPSPSNEQYF; CDR3 DNA: TGCGCCAGCAGCCCCAGTCCTAGTAACGAGCAGTACTTC
V gene: TRBV3-1/TRBV3-2; clone size: .; J gene: TRBJ2-7; D gene: .; CDR3 protein: CASSQSPFSSYEQYF; CDR3 DNA: TGTGCCAGCAGCCAATCTCCATTTAGCTCCTACGAGCAGTACTTC
V gene: TRBV5-6; clone size: .; J gene: TRBJ1-6; D gene: TRBD1; CDR3 protein: CASSLTDRPNSPLHF; CDR3 DNA: TGTGCCAGCAGCCTTACGGACAGGCCGAATTCACCCCTCCACTTT
V gene: TRBV10-2; clone size: .; J gene: TRBJ2-7; D gene: TRBD1; CDR3 protein: CASRETGKDEQYF; CDR3 DNA: TGCGCCAGCAGGGAGACAGGGAAGGACGAGCAGTACTTC
V gene: TRBV4-1; clone size: .; J gene: TRBJ2-1; D gene: TRBD2; CDR3 protein: CASSQLGTSGSGYNEQFF; CDR3 DNA: TGCGCCAGCAGCCAACTCGGGACTAGCGGGAGTGGGTACAATGAGCAGTTCTTC
V gene: TRBV29-1; clone size: .; J gene: TRBJ2-7; D gene: .; CDR3 protein: CSVVARTYEQYF; CDR3 DNA: TGCAGCGTTGTGGCCAGGACCTACGAGCAGTACTTC
V gene: TRBV2; clone size: .; J gene: TRBJ2-1; D gene: .; CDR3 protein: CASRLGLQGEQFF; CDR3 DNA: TGTGCCAGCCGCCTGGGTTTGCAGGGTGAGCAGTTCTTC
V gene: TRBV5-4; clone size: .; J gene: TRBJ2-6; D gene: .; CDR3 protein: CASSLVGRGSGANVLTF; CDR3 DNA: TGTGCCAGCAGCTTGGTTGGCAGAGGCTCTGGGGCCAACGTCCTGACTTTC
V gene: TRBV25-1; clone size: .; J gene: TRBJ2-1; D gene: .; CDR3 protein: CASSESGADNEQFF; CDR3 DNA: TGTGCCAGCAGTGAATCGGGAGCTGACAATGAGCAGTTCTTC
V gene: TRBV19; clone size: .; J gene: TRBJ1-3; D gene: .; CDR3 protein: CASSTRGSGNTIYF; CDR3 DNA: TGTGCCAGCTCGACCAGGGGCTCTGGAAACACCATATATTTT
V gene: TRBV20-1; clone size: once; J gene: TRBJ2-5; D gene: TRBD2; CDR3 protein: CSASALAGGQGKTQYF; CDR3 DNA: TGCAGTGCTAGTGCCCTAGCGGGAGGGCAGGGGAAGACCCAGTACTTC
V gene: TRBV9; clone size: .; J gene: TRBJ2-5; D gene: TRBD2; CDR3 protein: CASSVATGGTSLLQETQYF; CDR3 DNA: TGTGCCAGCAGCGTAGCTACGGGAGGGACTAGCCTTCTCCAAGAGACCCAGTACTTC
V gene: TRBV10-3; clone size: .; J gene: TRBJ2-2; D gene: TRBD2; CDR3 protein: CAIRREGNTGELFF; CDR3 DNA: TGTGCCATCAGGCGGGAGGGCAACACCGGGGAGCTGTTTTTT
V gene: TRBV29-1; clone size: few; J gene: TRBJ2-7; D gene: TRBD2; CDR3 protein: CSVRTSGMYEQYF; CDR3 DNA: TGCAGCGTGCGGACTAGCGGGATGTACGAGCAGTACTTC
V gene: TRBV5-1; clone size: .; J gene: TRBJ2-2; D gene: TRBD1; CDR3 protein: CASSLEGTGGTGELFF; CDR3 DNA: TGCGCCAGCAGCTTGGAAGGGACAGGGGGCACCGGGGAGCTGTTTTTT
V gene: TRBV9; clone size: .; J gene: TRBJ1-1; D gene: TRBD1; CDR3 protein: CASSVAGQDTEAFF; CDR3 DNA: TGTGCCAGCAGCGTAGCCGGACAGGACACTGAAGCTTTCTTT
V gene: TRBV7-2; clone size: .; J gene: TRBJ2-5; D gene: .; CDR3 protein: CASSFGVTETQYF; CDR3 DNA: TGTGCCAGCAGCTTCGGAGTCACGGAGACCCAGTACTTC
V gene: TRBV14; clone size: .; J gene: TRBJ2-3; D gene: TRBD2; CDR3 protein: CASSQASGRGDTQYF; CDR3 DNA: TGTGCCAGCAGCCAGGCTAGCGGGCGTGGGGATACGCAGTATTTT
V gene: TRBV7-2; clone size: .; J gene: TRBJ2-3; D gene: .; CDR3 protein: CASSLAGDLDTQYF; CDR3 DNA: TGTGCCAGCAGCTTAGCGGGAGATCTTGATACGCAGTATTTT
V gene: TRBV6-5; clone size: .; J gene: TRBJ1-2; D gene: .; CDR3 protein: CASIQGRGVGGYTF; CDR3 DNA: TGTGCCAGCATCCAGGGCCGTGGCGTAGGAGGCTACACCTTC
V gene: TRBV5-4; clone size: .; J gene: TRBJ2-7; D gene: .; CDR3 protein: CASSLPGTNYEQYF; CDR3 DNA: TGTGCCAGCAGCTTGCCGGGGACAAACTACGAGCAGTACTTC
V gene: TRBV9; clone size: .; J gene: TRBJ2-1; D gene: TRBD2; CDR3 protein: CASSVLAGAKEQFF; CDR3 DNA: TGTGCCAGCAGCGTATTGGCGGGAGCGAAAGAGCAGTTCTTC
V gene: TRBV24-1; clone size: .; J gene: TRBJ1-5; D gene: TRBD1; CDR3 protein: CATRQGLDQPQHF; CDR3 DNA: TGTGCCACCAGACAGGGGTTAGATCAGCCCCAGCATTTT
V gene: TRBV4-1; clone size: .; J gene: TRBJ1-2; D gene: TRBD1; CDR3 protein: CASSQGLSGTGREGYTF; CDR3 DNA: TGCGCCAGCAGCCAAGGTCTCTCCGGGACAGGGCGAGAAGGCTACACCTTC
V gene: TRBV20-1; clone size: once; J gene: TRBJ1-1; D gene: .; CDR3 protein: CSASGQKFEAFF; CDR3 DNA: TGCAGTGCTAGTGGGCAGAAGTTTGAAGCTTTCTTT
V gene: TRBV19; clone size: .; J gene: TRBJ1-5; D gene: TRBD1; CDR3 protein: CASSTDRAGNQPQHF; CDR3 DNA: TGTGCCAGTAGTACGGACAGGGCGGGCAATCAGCCCCAGCATTTT
V gene: TRBV3-1/TRBV3-2; clone size: .; J gene: TRBJ2-1; D gene: TRBD2; CDR3 protein: CASSPAGGRQFF; CDR3 DNA: TGTGCCAGCAGCCCCGCAGGCGGGAGGCAGTTCTTC
V gene: TRBV6-2/TRBV6-3; clone size: .; J gene: TRBJ2-7; D gene: .; CDR3 protein: CASSSAYEQYF; CDR3 DNA: TGTGCCAGCAGTTCCGCCTACGAGCAGTACTTC
V gene: TRBV4-1; clone size: .; J gene: TRBJ2-5; D gene: TRBD2; CDR3 protein: CASSLAGGGTQYF; CDR3 DNA: TGCGCCAGCAGCCTGGCGGGAGGAGGGACCCAGTACTTC
V gene: TRBV28; clone size: few; J gene: TRBJ1-5; D gene: TRBD1; CDR3 protein: CASYRTGTVFSQPQHF; CDR3 DNA: TGTGCCAGTTACCGAACCGGGACAGTTTTTAGTCAGCCCCAGCATTTT
V gene: TRBV5-1; clone size: .; J gene: TRBJ2-7; D gene: .; CDR3 protein: CASSLAGGSASYEQYF; CDR3 DNA: TGCGCCAGCAGCTTGGCTGGGGGGTCCGCCTCCTACGAGCAGTACTTC
V gene: TRBV27; clone size: many; J gene: TRBJ1-1; D gene: .; CDR3 protein: CASSLSGPAGPTEAFF; CDR3 DNA: TGTGCCAGCAGTTTAAGCGGGCCCGCAGGGCCCACTGAAGCTTTCTTT
V gene: TRBV30; clone size: .; J gene: TRBJ2-1; D gene: .; CDR3 protein: CAWTGVAAYNEQFF; CDR3 DNA: TGTGCCTGGACAGGGGTGGCGGCATACAATGAGCAGTTCTTC
V gene: TRBV27; clone size: .; J gene: TRBJ2-5; D gene: TRBD1; CDR3 protein: CASSLFGTGAQETQYF; CDR3 DNA: TGTGCCAGCAGTTTATTTGGGACAGGTGCCCAAGAGACCCAGTACTTC
V gene: TRBV4-1; clone size: .; J gene: TRBJ1-1; D gene: .; CDR3 protein: CASSQDLEAFF; CDR3 DNA: TGCGCCAGCAGCCAAGATCTAGAAGCTTTCTTT
V gene: TRBV5-6; clone size: .; J gene: TRBJ2-2; D gene: .; CDR3 protein: CASSFGFANTGELFF; CDR3 DNA: TGTGCCAGCAGCTTCGGGTTTGCGAACACCGGGGAGCTGTTTTTT
V gene: TRBV7-9; clone size: .; J gene: TRBJ2-7; D gene: TRBD1; CDR3 protein: CASRQADRGYEQYF; CDR3 DNA: TGTGCCAGCAGACAGGCGGACAGGGGGTACGAGCAGTACTTC
V gene: TRBV7-9; clone size: .; J gene: TRBJ2-5; D gene: .; CDR3 protein: CASRTGSQETQYF; CDR3 DNA: TGTGCCAGCAGAACAGGGAGTCAAGAGACCCAGTACTTC
V gene: TRBV5-1; clone size: .; J gene: TRBJ1-1; D gene: .; CDR3 protein: CASSLAKVGGEDEAFF; CDR3 DNA: TGCGCCAGCAGCTTGGCCAAGGTAGGGGGAGAGGATGAAGCTTTCTTT
V gene: TRBV7-2; clone size: once; J gene: TRBJ2-3; D gene: .; CDR3 protein: CASSLDRMGPKASTDTQYF; CDR3 DNA: TGTGCCAGCAGCTTAGATCGTATGGGCCCAAAAGCTAGCACAGATACGCAGTATTTT
V gene: TRBV27; clone size: .; J gene: TRBJ2-7; D gene: .; CDR3 protein: CASSKMEIYEQYF; CDR3 DNA: TGTGCCAGCAGCAAAATGGAGATCTACGAGCAGTACTTC
V gene: TRBV4-2; clone size: .; J gene: TRBJ1-2; D gene: .; CDR3 protein: CASSQDPHRPGYGYTF; CDR3 DNA: TGTGCCAGCAGCCAAGATCCCCACAGGCCCGGCTATGGCTACACCTTC